Below, one T cell receptor beta chain is given with its context. Its specificity is unknown. The CDR3 is 15 residues long. Germline values: CDR1 SGHNT, CDR2 YYREEE (reference sequence). The source of the sample is a study of blood T cells in healthy people across ages. A sample-barcoded 5' primer and a J-beta primer mix were used in a second PCR of roughly 6 to 11 cycles. TCRdb used MiXCR to reprocess the 5' RACE reads, holding one entry per CDR3 protein. This sample carries hundreds of thousands of distinct CDR3 sequences, 32% of them seen once, and the ten largest clones take 15%. Broader study findings: Strongly correlated with naive T cell percentage was TCR beta diversity. Donor CMV status, an unknown factor, possibly confounded changes in expanded clonotypes.

The sample comprised blood. The gene calls are TRBV5-4 and TRBJ2-1; 7 nucleotides agree with TRBD2. The J call is doubtful: the DNA matches TRBJ2-7 better. This clonotype was obtained from a woman of 80 years or more in good health. CDR3: CASSLGGGAYNEQYF. Here the CDR3 DNA reads TGTGCCAGCAGCTTGGGCGGGGGTGCCTACAATGAGCAGTACTTC.